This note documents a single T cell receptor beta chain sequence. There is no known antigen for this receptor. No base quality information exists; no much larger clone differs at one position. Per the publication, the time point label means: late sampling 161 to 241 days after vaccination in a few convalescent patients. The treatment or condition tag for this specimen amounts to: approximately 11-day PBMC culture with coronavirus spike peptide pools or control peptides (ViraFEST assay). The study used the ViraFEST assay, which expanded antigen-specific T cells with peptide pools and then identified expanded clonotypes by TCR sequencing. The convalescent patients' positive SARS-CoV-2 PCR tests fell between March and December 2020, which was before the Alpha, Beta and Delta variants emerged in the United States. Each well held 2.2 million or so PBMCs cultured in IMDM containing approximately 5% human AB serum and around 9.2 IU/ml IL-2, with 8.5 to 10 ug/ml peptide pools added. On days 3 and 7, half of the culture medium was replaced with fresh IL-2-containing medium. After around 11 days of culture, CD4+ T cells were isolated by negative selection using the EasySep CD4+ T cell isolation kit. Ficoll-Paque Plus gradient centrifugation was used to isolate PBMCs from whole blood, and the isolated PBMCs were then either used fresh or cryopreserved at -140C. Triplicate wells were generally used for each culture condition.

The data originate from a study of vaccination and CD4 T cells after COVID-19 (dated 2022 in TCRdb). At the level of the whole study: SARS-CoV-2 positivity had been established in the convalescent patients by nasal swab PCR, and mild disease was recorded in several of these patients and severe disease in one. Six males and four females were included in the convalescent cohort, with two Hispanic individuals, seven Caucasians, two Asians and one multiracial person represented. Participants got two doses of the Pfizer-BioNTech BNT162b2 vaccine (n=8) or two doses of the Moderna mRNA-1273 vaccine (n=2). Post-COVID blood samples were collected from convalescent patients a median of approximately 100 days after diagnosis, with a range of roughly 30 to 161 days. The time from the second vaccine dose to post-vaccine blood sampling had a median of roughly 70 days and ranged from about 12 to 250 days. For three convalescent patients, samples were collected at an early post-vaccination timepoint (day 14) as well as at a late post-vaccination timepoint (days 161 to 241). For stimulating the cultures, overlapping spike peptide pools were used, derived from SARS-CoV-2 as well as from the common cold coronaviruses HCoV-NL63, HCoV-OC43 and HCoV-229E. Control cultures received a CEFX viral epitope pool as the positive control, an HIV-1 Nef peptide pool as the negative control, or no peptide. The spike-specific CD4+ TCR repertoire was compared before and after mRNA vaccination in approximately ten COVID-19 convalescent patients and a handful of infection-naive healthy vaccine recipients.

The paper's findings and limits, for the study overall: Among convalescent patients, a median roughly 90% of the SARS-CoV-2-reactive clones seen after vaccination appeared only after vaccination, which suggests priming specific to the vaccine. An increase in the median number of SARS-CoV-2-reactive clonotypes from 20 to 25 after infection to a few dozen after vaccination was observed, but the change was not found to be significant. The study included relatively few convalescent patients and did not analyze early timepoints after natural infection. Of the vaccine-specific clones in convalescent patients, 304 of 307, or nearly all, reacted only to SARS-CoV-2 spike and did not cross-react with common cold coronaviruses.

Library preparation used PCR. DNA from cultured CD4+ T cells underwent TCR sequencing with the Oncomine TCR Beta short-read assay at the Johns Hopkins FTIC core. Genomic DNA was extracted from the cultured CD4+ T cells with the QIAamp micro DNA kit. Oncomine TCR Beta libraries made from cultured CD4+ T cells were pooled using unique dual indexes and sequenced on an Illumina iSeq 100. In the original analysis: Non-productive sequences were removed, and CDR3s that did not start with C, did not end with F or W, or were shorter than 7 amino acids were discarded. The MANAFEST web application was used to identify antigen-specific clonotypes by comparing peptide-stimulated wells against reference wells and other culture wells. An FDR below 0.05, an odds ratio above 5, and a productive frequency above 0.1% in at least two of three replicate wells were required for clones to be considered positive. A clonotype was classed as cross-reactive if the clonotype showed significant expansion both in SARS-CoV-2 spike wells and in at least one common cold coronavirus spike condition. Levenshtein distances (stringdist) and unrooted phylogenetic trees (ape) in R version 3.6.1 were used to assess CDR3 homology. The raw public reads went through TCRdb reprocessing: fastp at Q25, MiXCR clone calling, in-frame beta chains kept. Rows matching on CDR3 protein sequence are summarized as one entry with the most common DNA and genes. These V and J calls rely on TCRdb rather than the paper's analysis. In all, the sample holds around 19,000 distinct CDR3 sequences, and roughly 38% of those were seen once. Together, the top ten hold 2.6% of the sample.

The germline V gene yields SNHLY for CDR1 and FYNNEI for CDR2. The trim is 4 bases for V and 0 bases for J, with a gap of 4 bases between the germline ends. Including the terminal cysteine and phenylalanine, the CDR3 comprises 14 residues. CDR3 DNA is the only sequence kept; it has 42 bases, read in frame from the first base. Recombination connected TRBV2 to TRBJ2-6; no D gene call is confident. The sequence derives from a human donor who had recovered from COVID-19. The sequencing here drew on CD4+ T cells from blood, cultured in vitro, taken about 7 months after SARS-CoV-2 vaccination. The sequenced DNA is TGTGCCAGCAGTGCTAGCTCTGGGGCCAACGTCCTGACTTTC. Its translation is CASSASSGANVLTF.